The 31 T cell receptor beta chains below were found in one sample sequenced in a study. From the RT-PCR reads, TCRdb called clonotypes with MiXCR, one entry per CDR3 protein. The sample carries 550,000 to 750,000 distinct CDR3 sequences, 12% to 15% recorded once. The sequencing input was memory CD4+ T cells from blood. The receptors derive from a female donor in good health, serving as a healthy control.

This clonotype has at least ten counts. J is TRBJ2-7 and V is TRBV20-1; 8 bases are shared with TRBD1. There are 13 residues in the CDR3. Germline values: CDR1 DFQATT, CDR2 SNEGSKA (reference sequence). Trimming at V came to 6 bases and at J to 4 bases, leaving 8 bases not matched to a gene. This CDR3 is CSAIGTGYYEQYF. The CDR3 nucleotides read TGCAGTGCAATCGGGACAGGATATTACGAGCAGTACTTC.

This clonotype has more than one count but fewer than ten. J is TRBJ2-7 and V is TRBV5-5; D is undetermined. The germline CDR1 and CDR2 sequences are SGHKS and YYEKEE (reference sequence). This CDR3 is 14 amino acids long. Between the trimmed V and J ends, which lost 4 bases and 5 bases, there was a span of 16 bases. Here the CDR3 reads CASSHSRSVDEQYF. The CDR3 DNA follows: TGTGCCAGCAGCCATAGTAGGTCTGTGGACGAGCAGTACTTC.

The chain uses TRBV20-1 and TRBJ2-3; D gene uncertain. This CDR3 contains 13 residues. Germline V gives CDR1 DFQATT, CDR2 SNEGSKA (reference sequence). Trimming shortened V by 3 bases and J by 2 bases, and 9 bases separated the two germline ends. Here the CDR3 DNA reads TGCAGTGCTAGGCGGCTAGACACAGATACGCAGTATTTT. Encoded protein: CSARRLDTDTQYF.

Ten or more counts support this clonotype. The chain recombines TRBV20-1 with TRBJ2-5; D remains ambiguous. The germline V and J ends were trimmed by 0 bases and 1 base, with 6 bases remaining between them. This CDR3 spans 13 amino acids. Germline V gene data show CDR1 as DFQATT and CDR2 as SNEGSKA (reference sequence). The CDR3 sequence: CSARDYAQETQYF. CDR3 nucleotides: TGCAGTGCTAGAGATTATGCCCAAGAGACCCAGTACTTC.

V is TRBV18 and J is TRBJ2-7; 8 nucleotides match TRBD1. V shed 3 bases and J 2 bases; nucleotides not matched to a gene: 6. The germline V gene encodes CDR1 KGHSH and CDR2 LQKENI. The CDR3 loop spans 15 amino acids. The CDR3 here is CASSPTGVGAYEQYF. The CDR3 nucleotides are TGTGCCAGCTCACCGACAGGGGTCGGGGCCTACGAGCAGTACTTC. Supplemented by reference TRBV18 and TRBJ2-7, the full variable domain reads NAGVMQNPRHLVRRRGQEARLRCSPMKGHSHVYWYRQLPEEGLKFMVYLQKENIIDESGMPKERFSAEFPKEGPSILRIQQVVRGDSAAYFCASSPTGVGAYEQYFGPGTRLTVT.

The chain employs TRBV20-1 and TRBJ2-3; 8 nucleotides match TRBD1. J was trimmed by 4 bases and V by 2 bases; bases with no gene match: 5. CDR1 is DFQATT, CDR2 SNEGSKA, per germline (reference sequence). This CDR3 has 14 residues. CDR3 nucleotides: TGCAGTGCTAGAACAGGGGGTGGATCAGATACGCAGTATTTT. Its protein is CSARTGGGSDTQYF.

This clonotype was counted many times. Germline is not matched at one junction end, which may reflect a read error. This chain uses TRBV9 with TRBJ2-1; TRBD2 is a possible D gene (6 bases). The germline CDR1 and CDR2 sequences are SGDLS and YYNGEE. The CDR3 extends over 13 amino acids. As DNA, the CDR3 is TGCGCCAGCAGCGTGGGACTCAACAATGAGCAGTTCTTC. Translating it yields CASSVGLNNEQFF.

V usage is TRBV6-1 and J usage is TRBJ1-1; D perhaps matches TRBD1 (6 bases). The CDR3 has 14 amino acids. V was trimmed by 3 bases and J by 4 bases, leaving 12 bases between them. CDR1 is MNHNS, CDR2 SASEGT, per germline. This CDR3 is CASSDSRDITEAFF. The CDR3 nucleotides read TGTGCCAGCAGTGATTCCCGGGACATCACTGAAGCTTTCTTT.

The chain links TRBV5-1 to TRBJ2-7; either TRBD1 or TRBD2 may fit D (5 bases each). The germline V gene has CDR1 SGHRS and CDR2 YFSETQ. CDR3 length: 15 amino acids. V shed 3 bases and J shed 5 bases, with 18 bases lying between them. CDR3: CASSSGTENIHEQYF. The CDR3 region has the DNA TGCGCCAGCAGCTCCGGGACCGAAAACATCCACGAGCAGTACTTC.

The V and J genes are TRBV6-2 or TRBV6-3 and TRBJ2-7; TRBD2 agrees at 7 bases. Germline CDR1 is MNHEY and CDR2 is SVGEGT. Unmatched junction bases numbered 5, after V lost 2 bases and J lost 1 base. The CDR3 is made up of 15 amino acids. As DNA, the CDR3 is TGTGCCAGCAGTTACCGGGGGGTAGAATCCTACGAGCAGTACTTC. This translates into CASSYRGVESYEQYF.

The DNA of the CDR3 is TGTGCCAGCTCACCAAGAGCCCTCCGGGACAGTAGATCACCCCTCCACTTT. Translation: CASSPRALRDSRSPLHF. V is TRBV18 and J is TRBJ1-6; TRBD1 matches at 7 bases. Per germline, CDR1 KGHSH and CDR2 LQKENI. This CDR3 comprises 17 residues. The V gene end was trimmed by 2 bases and the J gene end by 10 bases; junction bases not matched to a gene: 14.

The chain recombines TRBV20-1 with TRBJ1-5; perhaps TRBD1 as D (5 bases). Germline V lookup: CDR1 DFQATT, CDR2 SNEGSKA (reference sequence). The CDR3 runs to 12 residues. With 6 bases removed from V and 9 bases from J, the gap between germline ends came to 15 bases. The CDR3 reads CSAGGGRPPQHF. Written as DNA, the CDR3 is TGCAGTGCCGGCGGGGGGAGACCGCCCCAGCATTTT.

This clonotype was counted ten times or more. Here the CDR3 reads CASSLRGGTGWDEQYF. CDR3 coding DNA: TGTGCCAGCAGCTTAAGGGGGGGGACGGGGTGGGACGAGCAGTACTTC. The gene calls are TRBV7-2 and TRBJ2-7; TRBD2 is a possible D gene (7 bases). The V and J ends lost 2 bases and 5 bases respectively, with 19 bases between them. Germline V gene lookup returns CDR1 SGHTA and CDR2 FQGNSA. The CDR3 has 16 amino acids.

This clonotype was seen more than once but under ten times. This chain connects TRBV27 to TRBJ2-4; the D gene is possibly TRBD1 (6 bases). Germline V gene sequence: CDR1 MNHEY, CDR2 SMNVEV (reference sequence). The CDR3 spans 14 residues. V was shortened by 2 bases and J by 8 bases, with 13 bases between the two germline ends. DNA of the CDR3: TGTGCCAGCAGTTTAGGACAGTCACGGGACATTCAGTACTTC. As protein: CASSLGQSRDIQYF.

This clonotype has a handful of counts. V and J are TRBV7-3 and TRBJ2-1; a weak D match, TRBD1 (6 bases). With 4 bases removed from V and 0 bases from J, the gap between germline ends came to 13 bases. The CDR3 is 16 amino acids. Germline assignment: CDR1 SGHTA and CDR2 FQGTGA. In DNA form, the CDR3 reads TGTGCCAGCAGCTCGAAACAGGGAAGCTCCTACAATGAGCAGTTCTTC. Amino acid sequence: CASSSKQGSSYNEQFF.

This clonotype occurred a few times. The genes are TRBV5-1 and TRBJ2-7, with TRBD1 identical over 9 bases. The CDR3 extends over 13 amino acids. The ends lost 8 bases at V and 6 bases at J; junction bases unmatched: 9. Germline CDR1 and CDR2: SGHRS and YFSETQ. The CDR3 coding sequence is TGCGCCAGTACCGGGACAGGGCAAAGCGAGCAGTACTTC. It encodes CASTGTGQSEQYF.

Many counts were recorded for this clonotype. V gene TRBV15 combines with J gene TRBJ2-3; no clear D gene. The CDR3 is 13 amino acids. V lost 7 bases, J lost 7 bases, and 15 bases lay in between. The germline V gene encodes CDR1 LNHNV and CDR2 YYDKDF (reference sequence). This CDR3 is CATTTSFDYTQYF. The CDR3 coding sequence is TGTGCCACCACCACAAGTTTTGATTATACGCAGTATTTT.

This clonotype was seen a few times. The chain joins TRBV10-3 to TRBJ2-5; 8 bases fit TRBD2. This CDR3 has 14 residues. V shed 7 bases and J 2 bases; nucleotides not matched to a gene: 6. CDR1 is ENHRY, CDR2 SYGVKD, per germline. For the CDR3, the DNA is TGTGCCATCACCCCGAGCGGGGGTCAAGAGACCCAGTACTTC. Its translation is CAITPSGGQETQYF.

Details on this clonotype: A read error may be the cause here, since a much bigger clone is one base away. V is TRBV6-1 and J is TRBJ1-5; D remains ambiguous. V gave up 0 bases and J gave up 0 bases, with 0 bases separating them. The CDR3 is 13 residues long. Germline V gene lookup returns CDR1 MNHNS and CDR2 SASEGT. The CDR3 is CASSEASNQPQHF. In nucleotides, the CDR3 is TGTGCCAGCAGTGAAGCTAGCAATCAGCCCCAGCATTTT.

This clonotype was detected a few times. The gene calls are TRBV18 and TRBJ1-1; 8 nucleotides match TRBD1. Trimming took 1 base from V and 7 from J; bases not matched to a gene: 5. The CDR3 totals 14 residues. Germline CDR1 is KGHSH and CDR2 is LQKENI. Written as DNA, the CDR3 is TGTGCCAGCTCACCACTCCAGGGGGCGGATGAAGCTTTCTTT. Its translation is CASSPLQGADEAFF.

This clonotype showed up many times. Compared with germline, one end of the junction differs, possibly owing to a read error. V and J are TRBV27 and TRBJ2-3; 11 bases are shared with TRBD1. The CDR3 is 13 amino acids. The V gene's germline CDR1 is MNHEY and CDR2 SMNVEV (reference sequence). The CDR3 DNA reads TGTGCCAGCAGTTTTACGGGAGGGACAGGGGGGACTTTT. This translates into CASSFTGGTGGTF.

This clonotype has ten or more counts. The CDR3 region has the DNA TGCAGTGCTAGAACCGCAGGGTGGGGAAAGAGTGAGCAGTTCTTC. Translation gives CSARTAGWGKSEQFF. The chain joins TRBV20-1 to TRBJ2-1; D possibly corresponds to TRBD1 (5 bases). The germline V gene encodes CDR1 DFQATT and CDR2 SNEGSKA (reference sequence). Deletions cut 2 bases from V and 9 bases from J, with 20 bases between. The CDR3 is 15 amino acids.

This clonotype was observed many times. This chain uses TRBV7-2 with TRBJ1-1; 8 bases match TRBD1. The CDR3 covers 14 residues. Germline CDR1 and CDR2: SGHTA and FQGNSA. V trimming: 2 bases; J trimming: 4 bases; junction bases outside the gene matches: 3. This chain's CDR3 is CASSLSQGGTEAFF. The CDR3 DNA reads TGTGCCAGCAGCTTATCACAGGGGGGCACTGAAGCTTTCTTT.

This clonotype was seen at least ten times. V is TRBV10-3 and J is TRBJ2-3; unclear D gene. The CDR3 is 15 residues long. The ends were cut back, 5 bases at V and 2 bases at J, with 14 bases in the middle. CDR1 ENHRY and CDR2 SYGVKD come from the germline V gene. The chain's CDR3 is CAISNPPADTDTQYF. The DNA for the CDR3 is TGTGCCATCAGTAACCCGCCAGCAGACACAGATACGCAGTATTTT.

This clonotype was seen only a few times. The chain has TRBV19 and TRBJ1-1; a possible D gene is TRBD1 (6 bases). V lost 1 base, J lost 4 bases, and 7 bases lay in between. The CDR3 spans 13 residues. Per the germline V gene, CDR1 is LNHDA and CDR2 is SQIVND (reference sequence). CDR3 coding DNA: TGTGCCAGTAGTATAGCCAGGGGCACTGAAGCTTTCTTT. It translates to CASSIARGTEAFF.

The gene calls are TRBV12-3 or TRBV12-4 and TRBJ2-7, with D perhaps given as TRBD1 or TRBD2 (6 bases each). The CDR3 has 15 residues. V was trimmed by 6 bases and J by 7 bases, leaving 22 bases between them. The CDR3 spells CASSLGGPRRGEQYF. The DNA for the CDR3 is TGTGCCAGCAGCCTAGGGGGGCCGCGGCGTGGGGAGCAGTACTTC.

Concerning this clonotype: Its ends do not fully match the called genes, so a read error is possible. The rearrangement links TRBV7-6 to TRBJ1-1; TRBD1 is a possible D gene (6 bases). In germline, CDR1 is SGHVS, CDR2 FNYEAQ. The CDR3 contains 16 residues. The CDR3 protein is CASSRHGGGADTEAFF. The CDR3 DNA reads TGTGCCAGCAGCCGTCATGGTGGGGGGGCGGACACTGAGGCTTTCTTT. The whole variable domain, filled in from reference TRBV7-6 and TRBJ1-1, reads GAGVSQSPRYKVTKRGQDVALRCDPISGHVSLYWYRQALGQGPEFLTYFNYEAQQDKSGLPNDRFSAERPEGSISTLTIQRTEQRDSAMYRCASSRHGGGADTEAFFGQGTRLTVV.

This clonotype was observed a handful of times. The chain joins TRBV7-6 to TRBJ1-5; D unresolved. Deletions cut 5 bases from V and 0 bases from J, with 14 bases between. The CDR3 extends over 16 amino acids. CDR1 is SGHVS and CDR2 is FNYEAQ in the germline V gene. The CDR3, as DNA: TGTGCCAGCAGCCTCCAAGGGAGGGATAGCAATCAGCCCCAGCATTTT. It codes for CASSLQGRDSNQPQHF.

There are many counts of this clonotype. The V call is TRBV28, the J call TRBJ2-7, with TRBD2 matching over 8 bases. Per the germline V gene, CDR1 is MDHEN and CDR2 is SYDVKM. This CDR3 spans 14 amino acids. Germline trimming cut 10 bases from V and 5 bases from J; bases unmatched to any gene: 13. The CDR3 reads CATYPPGGSNEQYF. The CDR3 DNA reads TGTGCCACCTACCCCCCGGGAGGGTCCAACGAGCAGTACTTC. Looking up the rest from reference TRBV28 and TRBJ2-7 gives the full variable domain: DVKVTQSSRYLVKRTGEKVFLECVQDMDHENMFWYRQDPGLGLRLIYFSYDVKMKEKGDIPEGYSVSREKKERFSLILESASTNQTSMYLCATYPPGGSNEQYFGPGTRLTVT.

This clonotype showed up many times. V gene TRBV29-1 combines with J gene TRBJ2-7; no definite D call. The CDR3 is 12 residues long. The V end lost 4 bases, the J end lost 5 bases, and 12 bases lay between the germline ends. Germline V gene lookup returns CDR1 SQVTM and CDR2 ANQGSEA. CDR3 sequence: CSVVVGSHEQYF. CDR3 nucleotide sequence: TGCAGCGTTGTAGTAGGGTCCCACGAGCAGTACTTC.

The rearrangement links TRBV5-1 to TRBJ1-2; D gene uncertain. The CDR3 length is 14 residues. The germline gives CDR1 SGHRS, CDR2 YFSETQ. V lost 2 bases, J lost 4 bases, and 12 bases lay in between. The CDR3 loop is CASSLAGDAYGYTF. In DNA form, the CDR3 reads TGCGCCAGCAGCTTAGCAGGCGATGCCTATGGCTACACCTTC. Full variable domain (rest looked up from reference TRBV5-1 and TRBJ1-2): KAGVTQTPRYLIKTRGQQVTLSCSPISGHRSVSWYQQTPGQGLQFLFEYFSETQRNKGNFPGRFSGRQFSNSRSEMNVSTLELGDSALYLCASSLAGDAYGYTFGSGTRLTVV.